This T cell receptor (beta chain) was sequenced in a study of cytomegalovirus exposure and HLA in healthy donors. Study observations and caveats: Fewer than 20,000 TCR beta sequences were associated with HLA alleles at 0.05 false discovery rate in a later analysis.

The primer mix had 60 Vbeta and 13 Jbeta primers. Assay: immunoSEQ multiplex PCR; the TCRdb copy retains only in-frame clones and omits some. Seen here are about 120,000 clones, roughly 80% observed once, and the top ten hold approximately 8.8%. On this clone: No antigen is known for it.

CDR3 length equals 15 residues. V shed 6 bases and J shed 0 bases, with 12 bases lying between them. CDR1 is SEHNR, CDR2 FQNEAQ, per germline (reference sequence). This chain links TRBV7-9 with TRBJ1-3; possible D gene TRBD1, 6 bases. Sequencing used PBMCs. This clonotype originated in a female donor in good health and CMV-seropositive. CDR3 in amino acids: CASSLTRGSGNTIYF. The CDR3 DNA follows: TGTGCCAGCAGTCTAACCAGGGGCTCTGGAAACACCATATATTTT.